Shown below are 29 T cell receptor beta chains from a single sample sequenced in a study of regulatory T cells in long-lasting Graves disease. The time point was: persistent/refractory GD, antithyroid drugs over 5 years with positive TRAb. PBMC RNA was the source of the TCR library. CDR3-region Arm-PCR and iRepertoire HTBI primers produced the TCR beta libraries. One entry per CDR3 protein, called by TCRdb with MiXCR from the multiplex PCR reads. The sample shows about 430,000 distinct CDR3 sequences, around 20% of them seen only once. The sequencing here drew on peripheral blood mononuclear cells (PBMCs), taken when the disease was refractory, from a patient treated with antithyroid drugs. The receptors come from a female donor with Graves disease.

This clonotype was seen repeatedly, ten times or more. The chain joins TRBV12-3 or TRBV12-4 to TRBJ2-2; TRBD2 agrees at 13 bases. The CDR3 totals 18 residues. V was pared by 5 bases and J by 5 bases, with 11 bases of the junction left unmatched. The CDR3 DNA reads TGTGCCAGCAGTCCAACGACTAGCGGGAGGCCCGGGACCGGGGAGCTGTTTTTT. Translation gives CASSPTTSGRPGTGELFF.

This clonotype was seen many times. This rearrangement joins TRBV28 to TRBJ2-7; TRBD2 matches at 12 bases. Germline V gives CDR1 MDHEN, CDR2 SYDVKM. The V gene end was trimmed by 5 bases and the J gene end by 2 bases; junction bases not matched to a gene: 4. The CDR3 is 15 residues long. The CDR3 here is CASSGTSGRPYEQYF. The CDR3 DNA reads as TGTGCCAGCAGTGGAACTAGCGGGAGGCCCTACGAGCAGTACTTC.

This clonotype has only a few counts. The V call is TRBV3-1, the J call TRBJ1-5; no firm D call. Per the germline V gene, CDR1 is LGHDT and CDR2 is YNNKEL (reference sequence). The V gene lost 1 base and the J gene lost 6 bases, with 10 bases spanning the gap. CDR3 length: 14 amino acids. The CDR3 loop reads CASSQGAAGQPQHF. CDR3 DNA: TGTGCCAGCAGCCAAGGGGCAGCAGGTCAGCCCCAGCATTTT. The whole variable domain, filled in from reference TRBV3-1 and TRBJ1-5, reads DTAVSQTPKYLVTQMGNDKSIKCEQNLGHDTMYWYKQDSKKFLKIMFSYNNKELIINETVPNRFSPKSPDKAHLNLHINSLELGDSAVYFCASSQGAAGQPQHFGDGTRLSIL.

This clonotype was seen a few times. This chain links TRBV19 with TRBJ1-4, with D possibly being TRBD1 (5 bases). CDR3 size: 18 residues. V lost 5 bases and J 1 base, leaving 20 bases between the germline ends. Germline V gene data show CDR1 as LNHDA and CDR2 as SQIVND (reference sequence). The CDR3 region has the DNA TGTGCCAGTAGTTCCCGGGACTCACCGGGGCAAACTAATGAAAAACTGTTTTTT. Its translation: CASSSRDSPGQTNEKLFF.

This rearrangement joins TRBV30 to TRBJ1-3, with D possibly TRBD1 on 5 matching bases. This CDR3 is built from 15 residues. Trimming cost V 0 bases and J 4 bases, with 13 bases left between them. The germline V gene encodes CDR1 GTSNPN and CDR2 SVGIG (reference sequence). DNA for the CDR3: TGTGCCTGGAGTGTAATGGTGGGGCCAGGAAACACCATATATTTT. This translates into CAWSVMVGPGNTIYF. Complete variable domain (other parts from reference TRBV30 and TRBJ1-3): SQTIHQWPATLVQPVGSPLSLECTVEGTSNPNLYWYRQAAGRGLQLLFYSVGIGQISSEVPQNLSASRPQDRQFILSSKKLLLSDSGFYLCAWSVMVGPGNTIYFGEGSWLTVV.

There are many counts of this clonotype. This chain uses TRBV2 with TRBJ1-5; tentative D call: TRBD1 (5 bases). The CDR3 spans 12 residues. V was clipped by 8 bases and J by 6 bases, with 11 bases between them. The germline CDR1 and CDR2 sequences are SNHLY and FYNNEI. CDR3 in amino acids: CASGGLAQPQHF. CDR3 coding DNA: TGTGCCAGCGGGGGACTGGCTCAGCCCCAGCATTTT.

The table lists this clonotype with a few counts. J is TRBJ2-5 and V is TRBV29-1, with 7 bases fitting TRBD2. Germline V gene lookup returns CDR1 SQVTM and CDR2 ANQGSEA. This CDR3 comprises 12 residues. CDR3 amino acids: CSGWGGRETQYF. DNA for the CDR3: TGCAGTGGATGGGGGGGGAGGGAGACCCAGTACTTC.

This clonotype has a handful of counts. The V and J genes are TRBV13 and TRBJ2-7; 12 bases fit TRBD2. The V and J ends lost 4 bases and 3 bases, in that order; junction bases with no gene match: 16. There are 19 residues in the CDR3. The germline V gene has CDR1 PRHDT and CDR2 FYEKMQ (reference sequence). CDR3 in amino acids: CASSSRLAGDSGTIYEQYF. The CDR3 coding sequence is TGTGCCAGCAGCTCCCGACTAGCGGGAGATAGTGGTACGATCTACGAGCAGTACTTC.

This clonotype has ten or more counts. The chain uses TRBV29-1 and TRBJ2-5, with D tentatively TRBD1 (6 bases). Trimming stripped 3 bases from V and 5 bases from J, with 13 bases between. From germline, CDR1 is SQVTM and CDR2 ANQGSEA. This CDR3 spans 13 amino acids. The CDR3 is CSVEMQGRETQYF. CDR3 in DNA: TGCAGCGTTGAGATGCAGGGGCGGGAGACCCAGTACTTC.

This clonotype has only a few counts. This chain connects TRBV3-1 to TRBJ1-4; D not certain. There are 14 residues in the CDR3. Germline CDR1 reads LGHDT; CDR2 reads YNNKEL (reference sequence). V lost 7 bases and J lost 0, with 9 bases in between. The CDR3 loop reads CASTDHATNEKLFF. In nucleotides, the CDR3 is TGTGCCAGCACTGATCATGCAACTAATGAAAAACTGTTTTTT.

This clonotype was detected only a few times. V and J are TRBV6-2 or TRBV6-3 and TRBJ2-5; no firm D call. Germline V lookup: CDR1 MNHEY, CDR2 SVGEGT. V lost 5 bases to trimming and J lost 5 bases, with 18 bases between them. The CDR3 contains 15 residues. CDR3 in amino acids: CASSVRSANLETQYF. Written as DNA, the CDR3 is TGTGCCAGCAGTGTAAGATCCGCAAACCTGGAGACCCAGTACTTC.

This clonotype came up many times. The V call is TRBV5-4, the J call TRBJ2-1, with D uncertain. The CDR3 loop spans 13 amino acids. Germline loops: CDR1 SGHNT, CDR2 YYREEE (reference sequence). V lost 0 bases, J lost 3 bases, and 4 bases lay in between. The CDR3 here is CASSLVGYNEQFF. DNA of the CDR3: TGTGCCAGCAGCTTGGTCGGCTACAATGAGCAGTTCTTC.

This clonotype was recorded at least ten times. The rearrangement links TRBV28 to TRBJ2-7; tentative D call: TRBD1 (5 bases). The germline V and J ends were trimmed by 6 bases and 0 bases, with 15 bases remaining between them. CDR1 and CDR2 from the germline V gene are MDHEN and SYDVKM. The CDR3 is 15 amino acids. The CDR3 here is CASSGPTVSSYEQYF. CDR3 coding DNA: TGTGCCAGCAGCGGGCCGACAGTTTCCTCCTACGAGCAGTACTTC.

The genes are TRBV3-1 and TRBJ2-1; D not certain. V was shortened by 1 base and J by 1 base, with 11 bases between the two germline ends. CDR3 length: 16 residues. Germline V gene lookup returns CDR1 LGHDT and CDR2 YNNKEL (reference sequence). This CDR3 reads CASSQVGPRSYNEQFF. CDR3 in DNA: TGTGCCAGCAGCCAAGTAGGGCCAAGGTCCTACAATGAGCAGTTCTTC.

This clonotype was recorded many times. This rearrangement joins TRBV28 to TRBJ2-7, with no clear D. Per the germline V gene, CDR1 is MDHEN and CDR2 is SYDVKM. V dropped 3 bases and J dropped 5 bases, with 17 bases sitting between them. This CDR3 contains 15 residues. The CDR3 bases are TGTGCCAGCAGTTTTTTCCGGACCAAAAAAGACGAGCAGTACTTC. Its translation is CASSFFRTKKDEQYF.

This clonotype was detected ten times or more. V gene TRBV3-1 combines with J gene TRBJ1-2; D is unclear. CDR3 length: 12 residues. Per germline, CDR1 LGHDT and CDR2 YNNKEL (reference sequence). Trimming took 0 bases from V and 6 from J, leaving 5 bases between them. DNA for the CDR3: TGTGCCAGCAGCCAAGACAGCCATGGCTACACCTTC. Amino acid sequence: CASSQDSHGYTF.

This clonotype was counted at least ten times. V usage is TRBV27 and J usage is TRBJ2-7; D tentatively fits TRBD1 or TRBD2 (5 bases each). Trimming left V 0 bases short and J 1 base short, with 10 bases between. This CDR3 comprises 15 residues. Germline values: CDR1 MNHEY, CDR2 SMNVEV (reference sequence). Written as DNA, the CDR3 is TGTGCCAGCAGTTTATCGGGGACGGCTTCCTACGAGCAGTACTTC. Translating gives CASSLSGTASYEQYF.

This clonotype occurred many times. The genes are TRBV7-8 and TRBJ1-1; possible D gene TRBD1, 5 bases. Trimming removed 2 bases at V and 1 base at J, with 14 bases between. This CDR3 spans 16 amino acids. The germline gives CDR1 SGHVS, CDR2 FQNEAQ. CDR3 DNA sequence: TGTGCCAGCAGCTTAACCCCAGCAGGGTCGAACACTGAAGCTTTCTTT. It specifies CASSLTPAGSNTEAFF.

This clonotype was counted only a few times. The chain is built from TRBV7-9 and TRBJ1-2; 7 bases align to TRBD1. The CDR3 is 15 residues long. V gave up 1 base and J gave up 5 bases; unmatched junction bases: 7. Germline assignment: CDR1 SEHNR and CDR2 FQNEAQ (reference sequence). CDR3 in amino acids: CASSLEVPGGYGYTF. The CDR3 nucleotides read TGTGCCAGCAGCTTAGAAGTGCCAGGGGGATATGGCTACACCTTC.

This clonotype was picked up many times. This chain links TRBV28 with TRBJ1-1, with D uncertain. This CDR3 comprises 14 residues. The germline CDR1 and CDR2 sequences are MDHEN and SYDVKM. V was cut by 3 bases and J by 2 bases, with 10 bases left in between. The CDR3 bases are TGTGCCAGCAGTTTTCGTGCAGCCAACACTGAAGCTTTCTTT. Translation: CASSFRAANTEAFF. Full variable domain (rest looked up from reference TRBV28 and TRBJ1-1): DVKVTQSSRYLVKRTGEKVFLECVQDMDHENMFWYRQDPGLGLRLIYFSYDVKMKEKGDIPEGYSVSREKKERFSLILESASTNQTSMYLCASSFRAANTEAFFGQGTRLTVV.

This clonotype was seen a handful of times. This chain connects TRBV29-1 to TRBJ2-7; D not certain. Germline values: CDR1 SQVTM, CDR2 ANQGSEA. V lost 7 bases, J lost 2 bases, and 9 bases lay in between. The CDR3 has 11 amino acids. CDR3 sequence: CSALMAYEQYF. The CDR3 coding sequence is TGCAGCGCCCTGATGGCCTACGAGCAGTACTTC.

This clonotype was counted many times. This chain connects TRBV9 to TRBJ2-5; 7 nucleotides match TRBD2. CDR1 SGDLS and CDR2 YYNGEE come from the germline V gene. V shed 3 bases and J 3 bases; nucleotides not matched to a gene: 5. This CDR3 spans 14 amino acids. CDR3 coding DNA: TGTGCCAGCAGCGGAATGGGAGGGGAAGAGACCCAGTACTTC. Amino acids: CASSGMGGEETQYF.

This clonotype was counted many times. The chain uses TRBV2 and TRBJ1-2, with D unresolved. Germline assignment: CDR1 SNHLY and CDR2 FYNNEI. The CDR3 totals 14 residues. Deletions cut 4 bases from V and 3 bases from J, with 12 bases between. In nucleotides, the CDR3 is TGTGCCAGCAGTGTAGAACAGCATGACTATGGCTACACCTTC. Translation: CASSVEQHDYGYTF.

The chain couples TRBV4-1 to TRBJ1-2, with unresolved D. The CDR3 contains 13 residues. Between the trimmed V and J ends, which lost 1 base and 2 bases, there was a span of 5 bases. The germline V gene encodes CDR1 MGHRA and CDR2 YSYEKL. The DNA for the CDR3 is TGCGCCAGCAGCCAAGGCCGAAACTATGGCTACACCTTC. This codes for CASSQGRNYGYTF.

In the case of this clonotype: A much bigger clone sits one base away, suggesting this may be a read error. The chain links TRBV3-1 to TRBJ2-4; 8 positions match TRBD1. This CDR3 has 14 residues. CDR1 is LGHDT, CDR2 YNNKEL, per germline (reference sequence). V lost 0 bases, J lost 12 bases, and 7 bases stayed unmatched. The chain's CDR3 is CASSQDRGLDTQYF. The CDR3 DNA reads TGTGCCAGCAGCCAAGACAGGGGGCTAGACACTCAGTACTTC.

This clonotype has only one observation. The chain couples TRBV4-1 to TRBJ2-5; TRBD2 might be the D (5 bases). Germline-derived CDR1 and CDR2 are MGHRA and YSYEKL. With 5 bases removed from V and 5 bases from J, the gap between germline ends came to 18 bases. The CDR3 runs to 15 residues. The DNA for the CDR3 is TGCGCCAGCAGCGCCCTAGCTTTCGCTAGGGAGACCCAGTACTTC. Its protein is CASSALAFARETQYF.

This clonotype was observed at least ten times. The V call is TRBV12-3 or TRBV12-4, the J call TRBJ1-4; 9 positions match TRBD1. Germline trimming cut 6 bases from V and 2 bases from J; bases unmatched to any gene: 16. There are 19 residues in the CDR3. As DNA, the CDR3 is TGTGCCAGCAGCTTCATGACAGGGGGAGGTATTGCTACTAATGAAAAACTGTTTTTT. Its translation is CASSFMTGGGIATNEKLFF.

On this clonotype: The junction departs from germline at one end; a sequencing error may be responsible. V usage is TRBV11-2 and J usage is TRBJ2-7; weak D call: TRBD2 (5 bases). Germline lookup yields CDR1 SGHAT and CDR2 FQNNGV. The CDR3 spans 15 residues. This chain's CDR3 is CVSSGEGTLSYEQYF. CDR3 DNA sequence: TGTGTCAGCAGCGGTGAGGGAACCCTTTCCTACGAGCAGTACTTT.

The rearrangement uses TRBV30 and TRBJ2-7; TRBD1 agrees at 9 bases. From germline, CDR1 is GTSNPN and CDR2 SVGIG (reference sequence). This CDR3 spans 14 amino acids. V was pared by 5 bases and J by 4 bases, with 9 bases of the junction left unmatched. The CDR3 here is CAWEQGAGVYEQYF. The CDR3 DNA follows: TGTGCCTGGGAACAGGGGGCTGGCGTGTACGAGCAGTACTTC.